This TCR beta chain was profiled in a study of T-cell reconstitution after alpha-beta-depleted transplantation in children. Broader study findings: Where alpha-beta T cells came from about two months after transplant was reportedly several hundred expanded graft clones.

The TCRbeta library incorporated unique molecular identifiers. TCRdb re-called the PCR reads with MiXCR, one entry per CDR3 protein. The sample lists roughly 200,000 distinct CDR3 sequences; 7.5% to 9.5% were seen once. In regard to this clonotype: Its antigen is still unknown.

With 1 base removed from V and 4 bases from J, the gap between germline ends came to 7 bases. The CDR3 sequence is 13 residues long. Germline V gene data show CDR1 as LGHDT and CDR2 as YNNKEL (reference sequence). Here the sequenced sample was PBMCs, mostly from graft donor cells, taken 360 days after TCRalphabeta/CD19-depleted stem cell transplant. The receptor was derived from a male patient between 2 and 15 years old who had a stem cell transplant for acute myeloid leukemia, so the T cells may come from the graft donor. V usage is TRBV3-1 and J usage is TRBJ1-1; no clear D. The CDR3 nucleotides read TGTGCCAGCAGCCAAGGGGAGGGCACTGAAGCTTTCTTT. Amino acid sequence: CASSQGEGTEAFF.